Reported below is one T cell receptor (beta chain). Its antigen is currently not known. A junction boundary mismatches the germline segment, possibly from a read error. CD4+CD45RO+CD25- cells were isolated as memory CD4+ T cells. Tregs, naive and memory CD4+ T cells from tumor, blood and ipsilateral draining lymph nodes of about five breast cancer patients underwent full-length TCR alpha and beta sequencing. Tumor tissue, along with lymph nodes from ipsilateral axillary dissection, was perfused with PBS, minced, and then digested using collagenase I and hyaluronidase. Mononuclear cells from lymph nodes or approximately 46 ml of peripheral blood were isolated by Ficoll density gradient centrifugation. FACS confirmed that the sorted cell populations were more than 90% pure. Including the terminal cysteine and phenylalanine, the CDR3 comprises 16 residues. Left in the record is the CDR3 DNA by itself, 48 bases read in frame from the first base. Looking up the germline V gene yields CDR1 SGHTA and CDR2 FQGNSA.

Full-length TCR variable regions were amplified by 5' RACE PCR with constant-region reverse primers, followed by semi-nested PCR with Nested Universal Primer A. The ReliaPrep RNA Cell Miniprep System was used to extract total RNA, which was then reverse transcribed into 5'RACE-ready cDNA with the SMARTer RACE 5'/3' Kit. An Illumina MiSeq was used to sequence the full-length TCR alpha and beta libraries, which had been barcoded with multiplex adaptors. Per the source publication's procedure: For each of nine subset-tissue groups, sequencing data from the five patients were pooled, and the groups were compared by unsupervised clustering of TCR gene usage. The Morisita-Horn index was used to calculate repertoire similarity, with shared sequences weighted according to their contribution to each repertoire. Starting from the raw public reads, TCRdb applied fastp trimming at Q25, assembled clones with MiXCR and retained in-frame beta chains. Rows merge per CDR3 protein into single entries with the most common DNA and genes. The V and J calls, along with clone size, are taken from TCRdb and not from the paper's own processing. The sample yields approximately 42,000 distinct CDR3 sequences; less than 35% were counted once. Jointly, the top ten make up roughly 3.7% of the sample.

This sample was included in a study (dated by TCRdb to about 2015). The study in broad terms: Whether tumor-infiltrating Tregs in breast cancer are recruited from blood Tregs or converted in situ from other CD4+ T cell subsets was tested. What the work shows at the level of the full study, not this receptor alone: The TCR alpha and beta sequences of tumor-infiltrating Tregs showed the greatest overlap with tumor naive CD4+ T cells, followed by blood naive CD4+ T cells. Validation in the larger cohort was restricted to a single TCR beta V-J rearrangement rather than whole repertoires. Tumor memory CD4+ T cell TCR gene usage was found to cluster with blood and lymph node memory CD4+ cells and with lymph node naive CD4+ cells.

The specimen sequenced was memory CD4+ T cells sorted from a lymph node. The sample's cell subset or site, from its label and the paper: memory CD4+ T cells, CD4+CD45RO+CD25-. This clonotype was obtained from a female donor with breast cancer. The chain joins TRBV7-2 to TRBJ2-5; TRBD2 is possibly the D segment (6 matching bases). The base sequence is TGTGCCAGCGGCTTAGGGTCCGGGACTCCGATTGAGACCCAGTACTTC. This gives the protein CASGLGSGTPIETQYF.